This entry lists 11 T cell receptor beta chains sequenced from one sample in a study of shared clonotypes between healthy human individuals. Produced via immunoSEQ multiplex PCR; TCRdb's table is partial and in-frame only. The data contain about 580,000 clones, 95% to 98% of them singletons. Terminally differentiated effector memory CD45RA+ cells were left out of the naive CD8 fraction, which was CD45RO-negative and positively selected for CCR7. The sequencing sample was made of naive CD8+ T cells sorted from blood. Receptor source: a man younger than 45 in good health.

This clone has only one observation. The genes are TRBV7-6 and TRBJ2-5; 8 bases match TRBD2. Germline lookup yields CDR1 SGHVS and CDR2 FNYEAQ. This CDR3 is 14 amino acids long. J was trimmed by 1 base and V by 6 bases; bases with no gene match: 4. The CDR3 sequence: CASRRRGGQETQYF. The CDR3 DNA reads as TGTGCCAGCAGGCGTCGGGGGGGCCAAGAGACCCAGTACTTC. Looking up the rest from reference TRBV7-6 and TRBJ2-5 gives the full variable domain: GAGVSQSPRYKVTKRGQDVALRCDPISGHVSLYWYRQALGQGPEFLTYFNYEAQQDKSGLPNDRFSAERPEGSISTLTIQRTEQRDSAMYRCASRRRGGQETQYFGPGTRLLVL.

The rearrangement uses TRBV7-2 and TRBJ2-3; D might be TRBD1 or TRBD2, each matching 5 bases. This CDR3 has 17 residues. Germline V gives CDR1 SGHTA, CDR2 FQGNSA. Trimming shortened V by 5 bases and J by 2 bases, and 20 bases separated the two germline ends. CDR3 region: CASSGALTSRDTDTQYF. In DNA form, the CDR3 reads TGTGCCAGCAGCGGGGCCCTAACGTCGAGGGACACAGATACGCAGTATTTT.

This clone was recorded only once. The CDR3 is CASSDVAGEVPDTQYF. The CDR3 coding sequence is TGTGCCAGCAGTGATGTGGCGGGAGAGGTGCCAGATACGCAGTATTTT. The chain combines TRBV28 with TRBJ2-3; the match to TRBD2 covers 7 bases. J was trimmed by 4 bases and V by 5 bases; bases with no gene match: 12. Looked up from germline, CDR1 is MDHEN and CDR2 is SYDVKM. CDR3 length: 16 residues.

The chain links TRBV14 to TRBJ1-2, with 9 bases fitting TRBD1. The CDR3 is 15 residues long. The V gene end was trimmed by 4 bases and the J gene end by 1 base; junction bases not matched to a gene: 4. The germline gives CDR1 SGHDN, CDR2 FVKESK. The chain's CDR3 is CASSLRTGDNYGYTF. CDR3 nucleotides: TGTGCCAGCAGCCTTAGGACAGGGGATAACTATGGCTACACCTTC.

This chain links TRBV18 with TRBJ1-2; D unresolved. Germline values: CDR1 KGHSH, CDR2 LQKENI. This CDR3 is built from 14 residues. V shed 6 bases and J shed 0 bases, with 11 bases lying between them. CDR3 sequence (DNA): TGTGCCAGCTCCGTGACGGATTCTAACTATGGCTACACCTTC. This translates into CASSVTDSNYGYTF.

The chain uses TRBV5-5 and TRBJ2-1; 9 bases line up with TRBD2. The CDR3 is 14 residues long. Trimming took 7 bases from V and 8 from J; bases not matched to a gene: 10. Germline V gene lookup returns CDR1 SGHKS and CDR2 YYEKEE (reference sequence). CDR3 region: CASCARAGGYEQFF. The CDR3 nucleotides are TGTGCCAGCTGCGCTCGAGCGGGAGGATATGAGCAGTTCTTC.

The rearrangement joins TRBV11-2 to TRBJ2-3; D is ambiguous. Germline V gives CDR1 SGHAT, CDR2 FQNNGV. This CDR3 spans 15 amino acids. Trimming cost V 1 base and J 4 bases, with 12 bases left between them. CDR3 sequence reads: CASSLAGRTPDTQYF. CDR3 bases: TGTGCCAGCAGCTTAGCGGGCAGGACCCCAGATACGCAGTATTTT.

In DNA, the CDR3 is TGTGCCAGCAGCTTTGGGACTAGCGGGGCGAACACCGGGGAGCTGTTTTTT. It codes for CASSFGTSGANTGELFF. This chain links TRBV9 with TRBJ2-2; 13 nucleotides agree with TRBD2. V trimming: 4 bases; J trimming: 0 bases; junction bases outside the gene matches: 3. Per germline, CDR1 SGDLS and CDR2 YYNGEE. CDR3 length: 17 amino acids. Full variable domain (remainder filled in from reference TRBV9 and TRBJ2-2): DSGVTQTPKHLITATGQRVTLRCSPRSGDLSVYWYQQSLDQGLQFLIQYYNGEERAKGNILERFSAQQFPDLHSELNLSSLELGDSALYFCASSFGTSGANTGELFFGEGSRLTVL.

V is TRBV30 and J is TRBJ2-5; D may match TRBD1 or TRBD2 (6 bases each). The CDR3 totals 13 residues. V was pared by 4 bases and J by 4 bases, with 13 bases between. Germline values: CDR1 GTSNPN, CDR2 SVGIG (reference sequence). The CDR3: CAWKAGGLETQYF. For the CDR3, the DNA is TGTGCCTGGAAGGCCGGGGGCTTAGAGACCCAGTACTTC.

V is TRBV29-1 and J is TRBJ1-2, with 9 bases that match TRBD1. Germline CDR1 and CDR2: SQVTM and ANQGSEA. The ends lost 8 bases at V and 7 bases at J; junction bases unmatched: 11. The CDR3 extends over 13 amino acids. Written as DNA, the CDR3 is TGCAGCTCGATCGACAGGGGGGGACTTGGCTACACCTTC. Residues: CSSIDRGGLGYTF. Complete variable domain (other parts from reference TRBV29-1 and TRBJ1-2): SAVISQKPSRDICQRGTSLTIQCQVDSQVTMMFWYRQQPGQSLTLIATANQGSEATYESGFVIDKFPISRPNLTFSTLTVSNMSPEDSSIYLCSSIDRGGLGYTFGSGTRLTVV.

The rearrangement uses TRBV7-8 and TRBJ2-1; D is perhaps TRBD1 (5 bases). The V gene lost 1 base and the J gene lost 8 bases, with 15 bases spanning the gap. CDR3 length equals 15 residues. Looked up from germline, CDR1 is SGHVS and CDR2 is FQNEAQ. Written as DNA, the CDR3 is TGTGCCAGCAGCTTAGATGGGCAGGGTCTCGATGAGCAGTTCTTC. This sequence encodes CASSLDGQGLDEQFF.